This T cell receptor (beta chain) was obtained from a study of blood T cell repertoires in COVID-19. Study context: Sources were T cells, B-cell-depleted T cells, or PBMCs; the material itself was cDNA or gDNA.

Original handling: The assay estimated nucleated cells by amplifying reference gene primers. Generated by immunoSEQ multiplex PCR, the TCRdb table keeps only in-frame clones and is missing some. That table supplies the V and J calls and clone size; D and trimming were determined from the DNA. The table includes some 200,000 clones, around nine tenths detected once. The CDR3 totals 17 residues. The V end lost 1 base, the J end lost 4 bases, and 17 bases lay between the germline ends. Germline CDR1 is SGHVS and CDR2 is FNYEAQ. Individuals aged roughly 18 to 90 years were recruited from approximately 22 US areas. In assigning cohorts, the study relied on participant-reported clinical history.

The sequenced sample consisted of PBMCs or T cells enriched from blood (not recorded which). The V and J genes are TRBV7-6 and TRBJ1-5; possible D gene TRBD1, 6 bases. The TCR comes from a man aged 25-45 years in a cohort exposed to, infected with or recovered from COVID-19 (not recorded which). CDR3: CASSLVPASTGNQPQHF. For the CDR3, the DNA is TGTGCCAGCAGCTTAGTTCCCGCCTCGACAGGTAATCAGCCCCAGCATTTT.